The present TCR beta chain was sequenced within a study of a mutant IDH1 vaccine in newly diagnosed glioma. Turning to the study itself: Commencement of vaccination occurred 4-6 weeks following radiotherapy alone, or concurrently with temozolomide cycles. Patients under treatment included about 60% males and 37.5% females and had a mean age of approximately 44 years. Those enrolled had earlier been treated with radiotherapy, temozolomide, or both, mostly both.

The CDR3 contains 17 residues. Looked up from germline, CDR1 is LGHNT and CDR2 is FRNRAP. Losses at the gene ends were 6 bases for V and 2 bases for J; bases not matched to a gene: 12. A word on this clone: What it binds is unknown.

Time point described: week 5, during vaccination. In every dose of vaccine, 300 ug of mutant IDH1 20-mer peptide was given alongside topical imiquimod. The table came from immunoSEQ multiplex PCR; TCRdb's copy has only in-frame clones and leaves some out. The sample contains more than 55,000 clones, roughly 82% of which appear only once. This sample comprised PBMCs, obtained from a glioma patient whose treatment included an IDH1 peptide vaccine. The origin of this receptor is a woman aged 18-29 years with glioma. Some clones in this sample may be carry-over from other donors' samples. The V call is TRBV12-5, the J call TRBJ1-5, with TRBD1 matching 8 bases. CDR3 amino acids: CASGGSDRVGGNQPQHF. The DNA for the CDR3 is TGTGCTAGTGGGGGCTCGGACAGGGTAGGAGGCAATCAGCCCCAGCATTTT.